This T cell receptor beta chain was found in a study of cytomegalovirus exposure and HLA in healthy donors. Study summary: Roughly 80 million unique TCRs from HLA-typed donors made up an early data release. For the approximately 410 genotyped donors, more than 65% fell within the Caucasian-associated ancestry cluster. Study findings and constraints: A highly shared variant cluster was judged a likely technical artifact. Investigators reported over 150 TCR beta chains as tied to cytomegalovirus.

Turning to this clone: Antigen: not known.

The CDR3 sequence is 13 residues long. V gave up 0 bases and J gave up 4 bases, with 5 bases separating them. Germline CDR1 and CDR2: SGHRS and YFSETQ. The PCR was carried out with 60 Vbeta primers and 13 Jbeta primers. The method was immunoSEQ multiplex PCR; TCRdb's version includes in-frame clones alone and lacks a portion of them. The table for this sample gives 65,000 to 90,000 clones. The receptor was isolated from a female donor in good health and CMV-seropositive. V gene TRBV5-1 combines with J gene TRBJ1-5; D call uncertain. Specimen: PBMCs. In DNA, the CDR3 is TGCGCCAGCAGCTTGGAATATAATCAGCCCCAGCATTTT. Its translation: CASSLEYNQPQHF.